This T cell receptor beta chain derives from a study of T cells after yellow fever vaccination. Whole-study context: Fractions of low cell number were prepared using SMART-Seq v4 Ultra Low Input. Study-wide findings and caveats: Abundant clonotypes from the bulk population could have been carried over as contaminants into FACS-sorted repertoires. Among all clonotypes, a small share was observed in both CD4 and CD8 compartments.

Each CDR3 protein is one row after TCRdb ran MiXCR on the 5' RACE reads. The data hold 400,000 or so distinct CDR3 sequences, with roughly 6.2% observed a single time. The CDR3 loop spans 16 amino acids. Germline V gives CDR1 SGHAT, CDR2 FQNNGV. V lost 5 bases and J lost 0, with 14 bases in between. This clonotype was counted a few times. Its specificity is unknown. V and J are TRBV11-2 and TRBJ2-1; D may be TRBD2 (6 bases). The receptor comes from a young man who received the YFV17D yellow fever vaccine. The sequencing used PBMCs, collected 5 days after the yellow fever booster vaccination. In DNA form, the CDR3 reads TGTGCCAGCAGCCCCTCGGGCGGGACCTCCTACAATGAGCAGTTCTTC. It specifies CASSPSGGTSYNEQFF.